The next 11 T cell receptor beta chains were all read from a single sample in a study of blood T cells in healthy people across ages. Primed by a sample-barcoded 5' primer and a J-beta primer mix, a second PCR proceeded for roughly 6 to 12 cycles. TCRdb ran MiXCR on the 5' RACE reads and lists one entry per CDR3 protein. This sample yields under 1,100,000 distinct CDR3 sequences, of which approximately 26% are seen a single time; approximately 0.71% belongs to the top ten. These same records also appear under a second study, on T cells of mothers and their children.

The material sequenced was blood. The receptors derive from a girl aged 2 to 10 in good health.

This clonotype was observed a few times. V is TRBV9 and J is TRBJ2-3, with D hard to call. Germline V gene lookup returns CDR1 SGDLS and CDR2 YYNGEE. The CDR3 contains 16 residues. Trimming stripped 4 bases from V and 2 bases from J, with 17 bases between. CDR3 loop: CASSSQTSLPTDTQYF. The CDR3 DNA sequence: TGTGCCAGCAGCTCACAAACTTCTCTTCCCACAGATACGCAGTATTTT.

V is TRBV20-1 and J is TRBJ2-7; TRBD2 matches at 7 bases. Germline values: CDR1 DFQATT, CDR2 SNEGSKA (reference sequence). V lost 4 bases and J lost 2; bases outside the gene matches: 5. This CDR3 contains 13 residues. CDR3 in amino acids: CSATLADPYEQYF. The CDR3 DNA reads TGCAGTGCTACTCTAGCGGATCCCTACGAGCAGTACTTC.

The CDR3 protein is CASSLSSLVRGGDNQPQHF. The CDR3 nucleotides read TGTGCCAGCAGTTTATCCTCGTTGGTTAGGGGAGGAGACAATCAGCCCCAGCATTTT. This chain connects TRBV27 to TRBJ1-5; tentatively, D is TRBD1 (5 bases). The germline V gene has CDR1 MNHEY and CDR2 SMNVEV (reference sequence). The CDR3 spans 19 residues. V was pared by 0 bases and J by 3 bases, with 21 bases between.

This chain joins TRBV5-1 and TRBJ1-3; D unresolved. Germline lookup yields CDR1 SGHRS and CDR2 YFSETQ. V was clipped by 1 base and J by 4 bases, with 12 bases between them. The CDR3 runs to 15 residues. The CDR3 spells CASSLTEPGGNTIYF. DNA for the CDR3: TGCGCCAGCAGCTTGACGGAGCCCGGGGGAAACACCATATATTTT.

This clonotype was seen repeatedly, ten times or more. The chain is built from TRBV4-3 and TRBJ1-2; unclear D gene. The germline V and J ends were trimmed by 0 bases and 1 base, with 15 bases remaining between them. The CDR3 totals 17 residues. Germline V lookup: CDR1 LGHNA, CDR2 YSLEER. The CDR3 region has the DNA TGCGCCAGCAGCCAAGAGCTACCAGTAGGACTTAACTATGGCTACACCTTC. Its translation: CASSQELPVGLNYGYTF.

V gene TRBV7-6 combines with J gene TRBJ1-4; D unclear. The V end lost 2 bases, the J end lost 4 bases, and 8 bases lay between the germline ends. CDR1 is SGHVS, CDR2 FNYEAQ, per germline. There are 14 residues in the CDR3. Written as DNA, the CDR3 is TGTGCCAGCAGCTTATTCCGGGATAATGAAAAACTGTTTTTT. Protein: CASSLFRDNEKLFF.

The genes are TRBV28 and TRBJ1-4; no clear D. From germline, CDR1 is MDHEN and CDR2 SYDVKM. The V gene lost 7 bases and the J gene lost 6 bases, with 9 bases spanning the gap. The length of the CDR3 is 12 residues. The CDR3 is CASTQSYEKLFF. The CDR3 nucleotides read TGTGCCAGCACCCAGTCGTATGAAAAACTGTTTTTT.

This clonotype was recorded a few times. No DNA is shown, since the ends of the CDR3 on it are uncertain; the CDR3 is the one TCRdb lists. The chain recombines TRBV24-1 with TRBJ2-2; the DNA was not compared with TRBD1, the D call given in the table. The CDR3 has 17 residues if both end residues are counted. Germline V CDR1 and CDR2: KGHDR, SFDVKD. CDR3 residues: CATSETGTTSNTGSCFF.

V usage is TRBV14 and J usage is TRBJ1-1, with D hard to call. Trimming cost V 2 bases and J 5 bases, with 9 bases left between them. The CDR3 covers 13 residues. Germline CDR1 is SGHDN and CDR2 is FVKESK. The CDR3 sequence: CASSQPSWTEAFF. For the CDR3, the DNA is TGTGCCAGCAGCCAACCAAGTTGGACTGAAGCTTTCTTT.

The chain's CDR3 is CASSPSTSEKLYNEQFF. The CDR3 DNA follows: TGTGCCAGCAGCCCGTCGACTAGCGAGAAACTGTACAATGAGCAGTTCTTC. This sequence joins TRBV3-1 and TRBJ2-1, with TRBD2 matching 8 bases. The germline CDR1 and CDR2 sequences are LGHDT and YNNKEL (reference sequence). The CDR3 has 17 residues. Losses at the gene ends were 4 bases for V and 4 bases for J; bases not matched to a gene: 12.

The sample holds a few counts of this clonotype. A read error may account for a junction end that differs from germline. V usage is TRBV3-1 and J usage is TRBJ1-4; no definite D call. The CDR3 covers 11 residues. Germline CDR1 and CDR2: LGHDT and YNNKEL (reference sequence). As DNA, the CDR3 is TGTGCCAGCAAAATGAGTGAAAAACTGTTCTTT. It translates to CASKMSEKLFF.